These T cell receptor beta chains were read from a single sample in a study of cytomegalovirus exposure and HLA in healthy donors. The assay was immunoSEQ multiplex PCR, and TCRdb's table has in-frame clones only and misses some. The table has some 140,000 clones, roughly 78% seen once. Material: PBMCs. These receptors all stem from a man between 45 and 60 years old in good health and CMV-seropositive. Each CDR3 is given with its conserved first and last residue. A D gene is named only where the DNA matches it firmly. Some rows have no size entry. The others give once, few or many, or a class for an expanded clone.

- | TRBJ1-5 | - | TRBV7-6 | CASSLEAGPSNQPQHF | TGTGCCAGCAGCTTAGAGGCAGGGCCTAGCAATCAGCCCCAGCATTTT
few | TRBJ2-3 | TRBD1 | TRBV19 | CASSGFGGQGPDTQYF | TGTGCCAGTAGTGGTTTCGGGGGACAGGGTCCCGATACGCAGTATTTT
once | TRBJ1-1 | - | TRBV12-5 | CASGLPQVNTEAFF | TGTGCTAGTGGTTTGCCGCAGGTTAACACTGAAGCTTTCTTT
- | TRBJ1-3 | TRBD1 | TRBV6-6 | CASRPGGGGNTIYF | TGTGCCAGCAGACCAGGGGGAGGTGGAAACACCATATATTTT
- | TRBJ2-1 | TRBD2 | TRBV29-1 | CSVHEPGLGGIF | TGCAGCGTTCATGAACCGGGACTAGGCGGGATCTTC
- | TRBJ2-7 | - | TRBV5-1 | CASSLAPRPSHEQYF | TGCGCCAGCAGCTTGGCCCCCAGGCCGTCCCACGAGCAGTACTTC
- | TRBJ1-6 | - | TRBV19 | CASSIREGVNSPLHF | TGTGCCAGTAGTATCCGAGAAGGGGTTAATTCACCCCTCCACTTT
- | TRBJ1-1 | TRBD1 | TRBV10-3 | CAAGQGVVTEAFF | TGTGCCGCCGGACAGGGTGTCGTCACTGAAGCTTTCTTT
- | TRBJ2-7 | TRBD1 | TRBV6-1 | CASRPGQGYEQYF | TGTGCCAGCAGACCGGGACAGGGGTACGAGCAGTACTTC
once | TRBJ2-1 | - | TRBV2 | CASLPGSANEQFF | TGTGCCAGCCTCCCCGGGAGCGCAAATGAGCAGTTCTTC
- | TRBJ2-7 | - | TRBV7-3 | CASSDTTYEQYF | TGTGCCAGCAGCGATACAACCTACGAGCAGTACTTC
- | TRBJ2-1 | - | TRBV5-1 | CASSPKWGQGYNEQFF | TGCGCCAGCAGCCCAAAATGGGGGCAGGGATACAATGAGCAGTTCTTC
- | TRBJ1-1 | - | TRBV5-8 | CASSQIEGEGTEAFF | TGTGCCAGCAGCCAAATTGAGGGGGAAGGGACTGAAGCTTTCTTT
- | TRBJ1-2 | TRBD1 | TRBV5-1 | CASSSLGQGEDGYTF | TGCGCCAGCAGCTCCCTGGGACAGGGGGAGGATGGCTACACCTTC
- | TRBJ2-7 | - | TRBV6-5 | CASSSPVTYEQYF | TGTGCCAGCTCTAGCCCGGTAACCTACGAGCAGTACTTC
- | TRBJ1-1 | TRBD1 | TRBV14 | CASSRKQGINTEAFF | TGTGCCAGCAGCCGGAAACAGGGGATCAACACTGAAGCTTTCTTT
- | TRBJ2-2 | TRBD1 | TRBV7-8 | CASSPPFRQGGMTGELFF | TGTGCCAGCAGCCCCCCATTTAGACAGGGCGGTATGACCGGGGAGCTGTTTTTT
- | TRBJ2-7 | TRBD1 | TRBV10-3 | CAISGTGTGFEQYF | TGTGCCATCAGTGGTACCGGGACAGGGTTCGAGCAGTACTTC
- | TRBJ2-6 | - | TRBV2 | CASSVYSGANVLTF | TGTGCCAGCAGTGTCTACTCTGGGGCCAACGTCCTGACTTTC
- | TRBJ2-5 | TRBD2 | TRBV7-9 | CASSLYKREEETQYF | TGTGCCAGCAGCTTATATAAGCGGGAGGAGGAGACCCAGTACTTC
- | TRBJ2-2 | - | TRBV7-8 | CAIPKGSGNTGELFF | TGTGCCATCCCAAAGGGTAGCGGGAACACCGGGGAGCTGTTTTTT
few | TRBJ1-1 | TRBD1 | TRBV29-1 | CSVRTGVMNTEAFF | TGCAGCGTTCGGACAGGGGTTATGAACACTGAAGCTTTCTTT
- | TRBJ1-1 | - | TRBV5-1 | CASSLGTGRVNTEAFF | TGCGCCAGCAGCTTGGGAACCGGCAGGGTGAACACTGAAGCTTTCTTT
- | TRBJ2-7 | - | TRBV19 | CASSISGESYEQYF | TGTGCCAGTAGTATCAGTGGAGAGTCCTACGAGCAGTACTTC
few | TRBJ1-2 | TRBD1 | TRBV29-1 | CSDGATGDYGYTF | TGCAGCGATGGGGCTACAGGGGACTATGGCTACACCTTC
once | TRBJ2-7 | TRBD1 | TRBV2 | CASRVGQVSSYEQYF | TGTGCCAGCAGGGTGGGACAGGTGAGCTCCTACGAGCAGTACTTC
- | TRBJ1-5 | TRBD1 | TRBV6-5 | CASAGTGHQPQHF | TGTGCCAGCGCCGGGACAGGACATCAGCCCCAGCATTTT
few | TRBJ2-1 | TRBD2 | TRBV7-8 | CASSLVAGTSGALDNEQFF | TGTGCCAGCAGCTTAGTGGCAGGGACTAGCGGGGCCCTAGACAATGAGCAGTTCTTC